A selection of T cell receptor beta chains follows, all from one sample in a study of response to subunit inactivated influenza vaccine. TCRdb processed the RT-PCR reads anew with MiXCR; each CDR3 protein has one entry. This repertoire shows 500,000 to 600,000 distinct CDR3 sequences, about 10% found once; its top ten account for 9.5% to 12%. This same sample was also taken into another study, of T cells expressing NK-cell markers.

This specimen was PBMCs from blood, taken on the day of vaccination. The source of these receptors is a man between 50 and 59 years old who received an inactivated influenza vaccine. The CDR3 runs from the conserved cysteine through the conserved F or W. D genes are given only for firm matches. Where a row states a size, it is once, few, many or the class of an expanded clone; other rows omit it.

>20|few|TRBD2|TRBV9|TRBJ2-3
CASSLQGGSGGPFSTDTQYF
TGTGCCAGCAGCCTTCAGGGAGGTAGCGGGGGGCCCTTTAGCACAGATACGCAGTATTTT
>18|once|TRBD1|TRBV5-1|TRBJ2-6
CASSSVPGQGTGANVLTF
TGCGCCAGCAGCTCAGTCCCGGGACAGGGGACCGGGGCCAACGTCCTGACTTTC
>14|few|TRBD1|TRBV10-3|TRBJ2-3
CATAQGASTDTQYF
TGTGCCACCGCGCAGGGGGCTAGCACAGATACGCAGTATTTT
>16|NA|NA|TRBV7-8|TRBJ2-4
CASSLALGVAKNIQYF
TGTGCCAGCAGCTTAGCACTGGGGGTAGCCAAAAACATTCAGTACTTC
>15|many|TRBD2|TRBV29-1|TRBJ2-1
CSVEDRLAGVGEQFF
TGCAGCGTTGAAGATCGGCTAGCGGGAGTAGGTGAGCAGTTCTTC
>15|few|NA|TRBV20-1|TRBJ2-1
CSARGDSRAYNEQFF
TGCAGTGCTAGAGGAGATAGCCGAGCCTACAATGAGCAGTTCTTC
>15|NA|NA|TRBV11-2|TRBJ2-1
CASSLVVAAYNEQFF
TGTGCCAGCAGCTTAGTGGTGGCGGCCTACAATGAGCAGTTCTTC
>14|many|TRBD1|TRBV9|TRBJ2-7
CASSPWDRTYEQYF
TGTGCCAGCAGCCCATGGGACAGAACCTACGAGCAGTACTTC
>15|few|NA|TRBV12-3/TRBV12-4|TRBJ1-5
CASSSGQHSNQPQHF
TGTGCCAGCAGTTCCGGACAGCATAGCAATCAGCCCCAGCATTTT
>15|NA|TRBD2|TRBV2|TRBJ2-2
CASSVTSGGSGELFF
TGTGCCAGCAGTGTGACTAGCGGGGGGTCCGGGGAGCTGTTTTTT
>15|few|NA|TRBV27|TRBJ2-1
CASSYDRGASNEQFF
TGTGCCAGCAGTTACGACCGAGGGGCCAGCAATGAGCAGTTCTTC
>13|NA|NA|TRBV11-2|TRBJ1-5
CASSLDRGRPQHF
TGTGCCAGCAGCTTAGATCGAGGCCGGCCCCAGCATTTT
>15|NA|TRBD1|TRBV5-5|TRBJ1-4
CASSSTGTVNEKLFF
TGTGCCAGCAGCAGCACCGGGACAGTTAATGAAAAACTGTTTTTT
>14|many|NA|TRBV27|TRBJ2-1
CASSLVGALHEQFF
TGTGCCAGCAGTTTAGTTGGGGCGTTACATGAGCAGTTCTTC
>14|few|NA|TRBV5-1|TRBJ1-4
CASSLAQSNEKLFF
TGCGCCAGCAGCTTGGCCCAGAGTAATGAAAAACTGTTTTTT
>16|few|NA|TRBV27|TRBJ2-1
CASSYPGGARNNEQFF
TGTGCCAGCAGCTATCCGGGCGGGGCTAGGAACAATGAGCAGTTCTTC
>11|few|NA|TRBV7-9|TRBJ1-2
CASSQDRAYTF
TGTGCCAGCAGCCAAGACAGAGCGTACACCTTC
>16|many|NA|TRBV18|TRBJ2-3
CASSPNGGGRTDTQYF
TGTGCCAGCTCACCAAACGGAGGGGGTCGCACAGATACGCAGTATTTT
>13|NA|NA|TRBV20-1|TRBJ2-3
CSVLGRNTDTQYF
TGCAGTGTCCTAGGACGGAACACAGATACGCAGTATTTT
>15|NA|NA|TRBV12-3/TRBV12-4|TRBJ2-1
CASSFAGGGYNEQFF
TGTGCCAGCAGTTTCGCAGGGGGGGGATACAATGAGCAGTTCTTC
>14|NA|TRBD2|TRBV20-1|TRBJ2-7
CSARLAGGFYEQYF
TGCAGTGCTAGACTAGCGGGAGGGTTCTACGAGCAGTACTTC
>15|few|TRBD1|TRBV7-9|TRBJ2-7
CASSYSGTGGGEQYF
TGTGCCAGCAGCTACTCCGGGACAGGGGGAGGCGAGCAGTACTTC
>15|many|TRBD2|TRBV18|TRBJ2-1
CASSPPGLGDNEQFF
TGTGCCAGCTCACCACCGGGACTAGGGGATAATGAGCAGTTCTTC
>17|few|NA|TRBV10-3|TRBJ2-6
CAISTGSHSSGANVLTF
TGTGCCATCAGTACCGGGTCCCATTCCTCTGGGGCCAACGTCCTGACTTTC
>16|NA|TRBD1|TRBV5-5|TRBJ2-5
CASSRDRTYRQETQYF
TGTGCCAGCAGCCGGGACAGAACATACAGACAAGAGACCCAGTACTTC
>12|few|NA|TRBV6-2/TRBV6-3|TRBJ2-7
CASTAPENEQYF
TGTGCCAGCACTGCCCCTGAGAACGAGCAGTACTTC
>15|NA|TRBD1|TRBV5-1|TRBJ1-1
CASDRGGTGDNEAFF
TGCGCCAGCGACAGAGGCGGGACAGGGGATAATGAAGCTTTCTTT
>14|few|NA|TRBV9|TRBJ2-7
CASSVVDGAYEQYF
TGTGCCAGCAGCGTAGTTGACGGTGCCTACGAGCAGTACTTC
>16|NA|TRBD2|TRBV20-1|TRBJ2-7
CSAKGTSGGNYGEQYF
TGCAGTGCTAAGGGGACTAGCGGGGGAAACTACGGCGAGCAGTACTTC
>14|many|NA|TRBV7-2|TRBJ1-2
CASSPGTVNYGYTF
TGTGCCAGCAGCCCCGGGACTGTTAACTATGGCTACACCTTC
>16|NA|NA|TRBV3-1|TRBJ2-1
CASSQGTDSSYNEQFF
TGTGCCAGCAGCCAAGGTACAGATAGCTCCTACAATGAGCAGTTCTTC
>14|NA|TRBD1|TRBV20-1|TRBJ1-5
CSAPTGTSNQPQHF
TGCAGTGCCCCGACAGGGACCAGCAATCAGCCCCAGCATTTT
>15|few|NA|TRBV7-2|TRBJ2-5
CASSLGRVFQETQYF
TGTGCCAGCAGCTTAGGCAGGGTCTTCCAAGAGACCCAGTACTTC
>15|NA|NA|TRBV9|TRBJ2-1
CASSPSGEPYNEQFF
TGTGCCAGCAGCCCCTCGGGGGAGCCCTACAATGAGCAGTTCTTC
>15|few|TRBD1|TRBV7-9|TRBJ2-7
CASSSGTGSLYEQYF
TGTGCCAGCAGCTCCGGGACAGGGTCACTCTACGAGCAGTACTTC
>15|NA|TRBD2|TRBV12-3/TRBV12-4|TRBJ2-1
CASSRASGGVDEQFF
TGTGCCAGCAGCCGGGCTAGCGGGGGGGTAGATGAGCAGTTCTTC
>12|few|NA|TRBV27|TRBJ2-7
CASSLSGGPLYF
TGTGCCAGCAGTTTATCGGGGGGCCCCCTGTACTTC
>14|many|NA|TRBV6-5|TRBJ1-3
CASSYKGSGNTIYF
TGTGCCAGCAGTTACAAGGGCTCTGGAAACACCATATATTTT
>15|few|TRBD1|TRBV7-6|TRBJ2-1
CASSPGQGLYNEQFF
TGTGCCAGCAGCCCAGGACAGGGCCTTTACAATGAGCAGTTCTTC
>15|many|NA|TRBV12-3/TRBV12-4|TRBJ2-1
CASSPRVARGNEQFF
TGTGCCAGCAGTCCCCGGGTAGCGAGGGGCAATGAGCAGTTCTTC
>18|NA|NA|TRBV12-3/TRBV12-4|TRBJ1-5
CASSLEGRGGKLNQPQHF
TGTGCCAGCAGTTTAGAAGGCCGGGGGGGGAAGTTAAATCAGCCCCAGCATTTT
>14|NA|NA|TRBV3-1|TRBJ2-7
CASSQVEGYSEQYF
TGTGCCAGCAGCCAAGTTGAGGGTTACAGCGAGCAGTACTTC
>13|NA|NA|TRBV12-3/TRBV12-4|TRBJ1-5
CASSGARDQPQHF
TGTGCCAGCAGTGGGGCCCGAGATCAGCCCCAGCATTTT
>17|few|TRBD2|TRBV5-1|TRBJ2-4
CASSLVLGGLAKNIQYF
TGCGCCAGCAGCTTGGTCCTGGGAGGGCTAGCCAAAAACATTCAGTACTTC
>12|NA|TRBD1|TRBV20-1|TRBJ2-7
CSADRESYEQYF
TGCAGTGCTGACAGGGAATCCTACGAGCAGTACTTC
>19|NA|TRBD2|TRBV7-3|TRBJ2-1
CASSLVAAPSSGIYNEQFF
TGTGCCAGCAGCTTAGTTGCTGCGCCATCCAGCGGGATCTACAATGAGCAGTTCTTC
>14|few|TRBD1|TRBV7-9|TRBJ2-2
CASRRLTGPGELFF
TGTGCCAGCAGACGCCTGACAGGGCCCGGGGAGCTGTTTTTT
>14|NA|TRBD1|TRBV20-1|TRBJ2-1
CSARRTGANNEQFF
TGCAGTGCCCGACGGACAGGGGCCAACAATGAGCAGTTCTTC
>12|NA|NA|TRBV12-3/TRBV12-4|TRBJ2-1
CASTGPANEQFF
TGTGCCAGCACCGGACCAGCAAATGAGCAGTTCTTC
>16|NA|TRBD1|TRBV11-2|TRBJ2-7
CASSLSLSRQGHEQYF
TGTGCCAGCAGCTTATCCCTAAGCCGACAGGGCCACGAGCAGTACTTC
>11|many|NA|TRBV7-2|TRBJ2-1
CASSLRNEQFF
TGTGCCAGCAGCTTGCGGAATGAGCAGTTCTTC
>17|NA|TRBD1|TRBV12-3/TRBV12-4|TRBJ2-6
CASSLPLQGAGANVLTF
TGTGCCAGCAGTTTGCCATTACAGGGGGCTGGGGCCAACGTCCTGACTTTC
>16|few|TRBD1|TRBV24-1|TRBJ2-1
CATSDRTGGSYNEQFF
TGTGCCACCAGTGATCGGACAGGGGGCTCCTACAATGAGCAGTTCTTC
>15|few|NA|TRBV7-2|TRBJ2-1
CASSQAPRPYNEQFF
TGTGCCAGCAGCCAAGCCCCACGCCCCTACAATGAGCAGTTCTTC
>16|NA|TRBD2|TRBV4-3|TRBJ2-3
CASSQVPAGGTDTQYF
TGCGCCAGCAGCCAAGTTCCAGCGGGGGGCACAGATACGCAGTATTTT
>13|few|NA|TRBV10-3|TRBJ2-5
CAIRDGTQETQYF
TGTGCCATCCGGGACGGGACGCAAGAGACCCAGTACTTC
>16|many|TRBD1|TRBV12-3/TRBV12-4|TRBJ1-4
CASSPDRVGVNEKLFF
TGTGCCAGCAGTCCCGACAGGGTGGGGGTGAATGAAAAACTGTTTTTT
>15|few|TRBD2|TRBV18|TRBJ2-3
CASSPGAGGADTQYF
TGTGCCAGCTCACCCGGCGCGGGAGGGGCAGATACGCAGTATTTT